A selection of T cell receptor beta chains follows, all from one sample in a study of T cell repertoires in cytomegalovirus infection. Using its own MiXCR run on the reads, TCRdb lists one record per CDR3 protein. The data contain under 850,000 distinct CDR3 sequences, less than 40% of them singletons. The sequenced sample consisted of PBMCs. These receptor sequences come from a human donor in good health (CMV status not recorded). Some clones in this sample may be carry-over from other donors' samples. Both conserved end residues are part of each CDR3. The D gene is left open where the match is weak. The size field is filled for only some rows; it gives once, few, many or a size class.

size	length	V	J	D	DNA	CDR3
-	13	TRBV5-1	TRBJ1-5	-	TGCGCCAGCAGTTCGGGGGCCGGTGGGCCCCAGCATTTT	CASSSGAGGPQHF
-	13	TRBV6-2/TRBV6-3	TRBJ1-2	-	TGTGCCAGCAGGTTCCGGGCCAACGATGGCTACACCTTC	CASRFRANDGYTF
few	13	TRBV5-1	TRBJ1-1	-	TGCGCCAGCAGCACCGGCCCTGTGGCTGAAGCTTTCTTT	CASSTGPVAEAFF
-	14	TRBV27	TRBJ2-7	-	TGTGCCAGCAGTTTGGAAGGGCAGTGGTACGAGCAGTACTTC	CASSLEGQWYEQYF
-	16	TRBV3-1	TRBJ2-5	TRBD1	TGTGCCAGCAGCTACTCCGGGACAGGGGTCGGGGAGACCCCGTACTTC	CASSYSGTGVGETPYF
few	16	TRBV6-1	TRBJ2-7	TRBD1	TGTGCCAGCAGGGCGAACAGGGGGCGCCGAATCCACGAGCAGTACTTC	CASRANRGRRIHEQYF
-	13	TRBV27	TRBJ1-2	-	TGTGCCAGCAGCCGCCAGGGCTCCGGTGGCTACACCTTC	CASSRQGSGGYTF
-	15	TRBV5-1	TRBJ2-2	TRBD2	TGCGCCAGCAGCCGGACTAGCGCTATCACCGGGGAGCTGTTTTTT	CASSRTSAITGELFF
few	18	TRBV5-1	TRBJ2-1	TRBD2	TGCGCCAGCAGCTCGGGACTAGCGGCCATAGGGGCCTACAATGAGCAGTTCTTC	CASSSGLAAIGAYNEQFF
few	18	TRBV10-3	TRBJ2-3	TRBD1	TGTGCCATCAGTGATGCCGGGACAGGGGGCCGTGGCACAGATACGCAGTATTTT	CAISDAGTGGRGTDTQYF
once	16	TRBV20-1	TRBJ1-2	TRBD1	TGCAGTGCTTCTAGACAGGGAGAGGGGAATAGCGATGGCTACACCTTC	CSASRQGEGNSDGYTF
-	13	TRBV20-1	TRBJ2-4	-	TGCAGTGCTGGTTCAGGGGATGGGAACATTCAGTACTTC	CSAGSGDGNIQYF
-	15	TRBV4-1	TRBJ1-4	TRBD1	TGCGCCAGCAGCCCGATGGACAGGGTGGCCGAAAAACTGTTTTTT	CASSPMDRVAEKLFF
-	15	TRBV9	TRBJ1-1	-	TGTGCCAGCAGCGTAGTGGGGCACACCAACACTGAAGCTTTCTTT	CASSVVGHTNTEAFF
-	14	TRBV4-2	TRBJ2-1	TRBD2	TGTGCCAGCAGCCAAGCGCTAGCGGTCAATGAGCAGTTCTTC	CASSQALAVNEQFF
-	14	TRBV11-2	TRBJ1-2	TRBD1	TGTGCCAGCAGTGATACGACAGGGGGCTATGGCTACACCTTC	CASSDTTGGYGYTF
-	13	TRBV20-1	TRBJ2-4	-	TGCAGTGCTAGAGTAGCTAGCCCAAACATTCAGTACTTC	CSARVASPNIQYF
many	16	TRBV7-2	TRBJ2-7	-	TGTGCCAGCAGCCCATCCTCGGCAGGGGCCTACTACGAGCAGTACTTC	CASSPSSAGAYYEQYF
few	15	TRBV19	TRBJ2-2	-	TGTGCCAGTAGATCCCCCGACCTGAACACCGGGGAGCTGTTTTTT	CASRSPDLNTGELFF
-	17	TRBV20-1	TRBJ2-1	TRBD2	TGCAGTGCTAGAGACGGCTTCACTAGCGGGAGTAGCAATGAGCAGTTCTTC	CSARDGFTSGSSNEQFF
-	14	TRBV19	TRBJ2-1	-	TGTGCCAGTATGAGTGGACCTTACCTGGGTGAGCAGTTCTTC	CASMSGPYLGEQFF
few	13	TRBV28	TRBJ2-7	-	TGTGCCAGCGGACCAATCGACAGGAGGGAGCAGTACTTC	CASGPIDRREQYF
few	15	TRBV6-2/TRBV6-3	TRBJ1-1	-	TGTGCCAGCAGTTATATTGGGCGGAAGAACACTGAAGCTTTCTTT	CASSYIGRKNTEAFF
-	13	TRBV5-4	TRBJ2-7	-	TGTGCCAGCAGCTTGCCGACGACCTACGAGCAGTACTTC	CASSLPTTYEQYF
few	13	TRBV28	TRBJ1-2	-	TGTGCCAGCTACGACAGGCGTTCCTATGGCTACACCTTC	CASYDRRSYGYTF
-	16	TRBV28	TRBJ1-1	-	TGTGCCAGCAGTTTGACGGGCAGGGGTTTCTCCCCGGAAGCTTTCTTT	CASSLTGRGFSPEAFF
-	13	TRBV6-1	TRBJ2-7	-	TGTGCCAGCAGGAACCTAGGGCCTTACGAGCAGTACTTC	CASRNLGPYEQYF
-	15	TRBV28	TRBJ1-1	-	TGTGCCAGCAGTTTATATCTCTCCGCGTACACTGAAGCTTTCTTT	CASSLYLSAYTEAFF
-	12	TRBV10-3	TRBJ1-2	-	TGTGCCATCAGTCCAGATCGGGGGGACTACACCTTC	CAISPDRGDYTF
many	14	TRBV12-3/TRBV12-4	TRBJ2-7	TRBD2	TGTGCCAGCAGATACAGCGGGAGTACCCACGAGCAGTACTTC	CASRYSGSTHEQYF
many	15	TRBV7-2	TRBJ2-1	-	TGTGCCAGCAGTTTCACAGGAGGCTCCTACAATGAGCAGTTCTTC	CASSFTGGSYNEQFF
-	18	TRBV7-6	TRBJ2-5	TRBD1	TGTGCCAGCAGCCTCCTGTACCGGGACAACAGGGGGGAGGAGACCCAGTACTTC	CASSLLYRDNRGEETQYF
-	11	TRBV20-1	TRBJ1-1	TRBD1	TGCAGTGCCCGGACAGGGTTTGAAGCTTTCTTT	CSARTGFEAFF
-	13	TRBV2	TRBJ2-3	-	TGTGCCAGCAGGCGTGACTTCACAGATACGCAGTATTTT	CASRRDFTDTQYF
-	13	TRBV19	TRBJ2-1	-	TGTGCCATAGGGGCAGGGGCCTACAATGAGCAGTTCTTC	CAIGAGAYNEQFF
-	15	TRBV7-4	TRBJ1-1	-	TGTGCCAGCAGCTTAGGGTCGGCATGGAACACTGGAGCTTTCTTT	CASSLGSAWNTGAFF
few	15	TRBV6-2/TRBV6-3	TRBJ2-5	TRBD2	TGTGCCAGCAGCCTCGGACTAGCGCAGCAAGAGACCCAGTACTTC	CASSLGLAQQETQYF
few	16	TRBV24-1	TRBJ2-2	TRBD2	TGTGCCACCAGTGATCGCGGGAGGGCGAACACCGGGGAGCTGTTTTTT	CATSDRGRANTGELFF
-	14	TRBV27	TRBJ2-1	-	TGTGCCAGCAGCCAAGGTTGGAGTAGGTATGAGCAGTTCTTC	CASSQGWSRYEQFF
once	14	TRBV10-3	TRBJ2-7	-	TGTGCCATCAGTGATTTCGGGAGCTCCTACGAGCAGTACTTC	CAISDFGSSYEQYF
few	14	TRBV19	TRBJ1-5	TRBD1	TGTGCCAGTAGTATTCGACAGGGAAGTCAGCCCCAGCATTTT	CASSIRQGSQPQHF
few	17	TRBV27	TRBJ1-6	-	TGTGCCAGCAGTTTATCGGAGGGGGAGAGCAAGGATTCACCCCTCCACTTT	CASSLSEGESKDSPLHF
few	13	TRBV19	TRBJ1-2	-	TGTGCCAGTAGTACCCAGGGAATTGATGGCTACACCTTC	CASSTQGIDGYTF
-	13	TRBV12-3/TRBV12-4	TRBJ2-2	-	TGTGCCAGACGCCGACAGTCCACCGGGGAGCTGTTTTTT	CARRRQSTGELFF